This is a list of T cell receptor beta chains from one sample in a study of T cells in Graves' hyperthyroidism and ophthalmopathy. TCRdb reprocessed the multiplex PCR reads with MiXCR, giving one entry per CDR3 protein. The table lists 800,000 or so distinct CDR3 sequences, approximately 40% of them singletons. Sequencing input: blood. Receptors originate from a man aged 18 to 30 with Graves' hyperthyroidism. Each CDR3 is given with its conserved first and last residue. A D gene is named only where the DNA matches it firmly. Some rows have no size entry. The others give once, few or many, or a class for an expanded clone.

size	D	V	J	CDR3	DNA
NA	NA	TRBV25-1	TRBJ1-1	CASSPVSPSDTEAFF	TGTGCCAGCAGTCCGGTATCCCCTTCGGACACTGAAGCTTTCTTT
many	NA	TRBV5-1	TRBJ2-7	CASSLGIGQGSYEQYF	TGCGCCAGCAGCTTGGGAATAGGTCAGGGGAGCTACGAGCAGTACTTC
few	TRBD1	TRBV5-5	TRBJ2-7	CASSEGTGPPYEQYF	TGTGCCAGCAGCGAGGGGACAGGGCCCCCCTACGAGCAGTACTTC
NA	TRBD1	TRBV20-1	TRBJ2-7	CSARGTVAYEQYF	TGCAGTGCTAGGGGGACAGTTGCCTACGAGCAGTACTTC
many	TRBD1	TRBV20-1	TRBJ1-1	CSAREGGLEAFF	TGCAGTGCTAGAGAAGGGGGCCTTGAGGCTTTCTTT
NA	TRBD1	TRBV19	TRBJ1-6	CASSTGTAYAPLHF	TGTGCCAGTAGTACCGGGACAGCCTACGCGCCCCTCCATTTT
NA	NA	TRBV5-5	TRBJ1-5	CASSPVTGQPQHF	TGTGCCAGCAGCCCAGTCACGGGTCAGCCCCAGCATTTT
NA	NA	TRBV7-2	TRBJ2-7	CASSPTSSPSYEQYF	TGTGCCAGCAGCCCGACATCGTCCCCTTCCTACGAGCAGTACTTC
many	NA	TRBV20-1	TRBJ1-5	CSARGTKYQPQHF	TGCAGTGCTAGGGGGACCAAATATCAGCCCCAGCATTTT
NA	NA	TRBV20-1	TRBJ2-5	CSPDDGGLVETQYF	TGCAGCCCCGACGACGGGGGGCTGGTGGAGACCCAGTACTTC
NA	NA	TRBV7-9	TRBJ2-6	CASREAGANVLTF	TGTGCCAGCAGAGAAGCTGGGGCCAACGTCCTGACTTTC
once	TRBD1	TRBV4-1	TRBJ1-4	CASNIDRAGEKLFF	TGCGCCAGTAATATCGACAGGGCGGGCGAAAAACTGTTTTTT
many	NA	TRBV20-1	TRBJ1-2	CSASYRRGYTF	TGCAGTGCTAGTTATCGGCGCGGCTACACCTTC
few	NA	TRBV19	TRBJ2-7	CASSGDDRAYEQYF	TGTGCCAGTAGTGGGGACGACAGAGCCTACGAGCAGTACTTC
NA	NA	TRBV7-9	TRBJ2-7	CATSTTARYEQYF	TGTGCCACCAGTACGACCGCCCGCTACGAGCAGTACTTC
many	NA	TRBV15	TRBJ1-6	CATSRLAGFVDSPLHF	TGTGCCACCAGCAGGCTCGCTGGGTTCGTGGATTCACCCCTCCACTTT
NA	TRBD1	TRBV14	TRBJ1-4	CASSHSETGGEKLFF	TGTGCCAGCAGCCACTCCGAGACAGGGGGCGAAAAACTGTTTTTT
many	TRBD1	TRBV10-1	TRBJ1-4	CASSEGTGGEKLFF	TGCGCCAGCAGCGAAGGGACAGGGGGTGAAAAACTGTTTTTT
once	NA	TRBV14	TRBJ1-4	CASSQGGTGNEKLFF	TGTGCCAGCAGCCAGGGAGGGACCGGTAATGAAAAACTGTTTTTT
many	NA	TRBV20-1	TRBJ2-5	CSAREWTERQETQYF	TGCAGTGCTAGAGAGTGGACAGAACGACAAGAGACCCAGTACTTC
few	TRBD2	TRBV15	TRBJ2-5	CATSNPILAGEETQYF	TGTGCCACCAGCAACCCGATCCTAGCGGGGGAAGAGACCCAGTACTTC
NA	NA	TRBV7-2	TRBJ2-5	CASSQPGVYQETQYF	TGTGCCAGCAGCCAACCCGGGGTCTACCAAGAGACCCAGTACTTC